The TCR beta chain described here comes from a study of blood T cell repertoires in COVID-19. The wider study: PBMCs, B-cell-depleted T cells, or T cells were the source of the cDNA or gDNA that made up the material.

Here immunoSEQ multiplex PCR was the method, and the copy in TCRdb shows in-frame clones only, minus some. The sample shows hundreds of thousands of clones, about 85% of them seen only once. V lost 5 bases, J lost 4 bases, and 7 bases lay in between. Per the germline V gene, CDR1 is SEHNR and CDR2 is FQNEAQ (reference sequence). The CDR3 consists of 12 residues. The sample taken for sequencing was peripheral blood. This receptor was taken from a woman over 75 with active or convalescent COVID-19. This chain links TRBV7-9 with TRBJ2-3; D not resolved. Written as DNA, the CDR3 is TGTGCCAGCAGCGACACGGCAGATACGCAGTATTTT. It codes for CASSDTADTQYF.